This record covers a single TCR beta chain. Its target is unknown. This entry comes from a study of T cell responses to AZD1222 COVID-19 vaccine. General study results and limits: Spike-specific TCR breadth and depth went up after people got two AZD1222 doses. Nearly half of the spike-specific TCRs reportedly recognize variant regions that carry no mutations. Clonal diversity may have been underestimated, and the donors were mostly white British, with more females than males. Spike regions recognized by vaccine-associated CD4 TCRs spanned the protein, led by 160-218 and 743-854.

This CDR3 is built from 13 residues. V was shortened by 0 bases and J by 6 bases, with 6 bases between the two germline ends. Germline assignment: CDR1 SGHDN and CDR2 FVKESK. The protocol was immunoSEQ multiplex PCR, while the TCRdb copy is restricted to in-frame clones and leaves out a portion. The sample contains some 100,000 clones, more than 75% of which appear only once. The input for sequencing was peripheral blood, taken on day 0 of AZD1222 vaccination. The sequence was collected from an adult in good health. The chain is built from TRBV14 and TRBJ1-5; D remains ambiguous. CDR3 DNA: TGTGCCAGCAGCCAAGATTTGGGTCAGCCCCAGCATTTT. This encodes CASSQDLGQPQHF.